Listed below are T cell receptor beta chains from one sample, sequenced in a study of shared clonotypes between healthy human individuals. Assay: immunoSEQ multiplex PCR; the TCRdb copy retains only in-frame clones and omits some. Of over 850,000 clones listed, approximately 80% are singletons. The sequenced material came from memory CD4+ T cells from PBMCs. These receptors came from a man between 18 and 29 years old in good health. Some clones in this sample may be carry-over from other donors' samples. CDR3s include the opening cysteine and the closing phenylalanine or tryptophan. A D gene is named only where the DNA matches it firmly. Clone size, where shown, is once, few, many, or a class for clones that have expanded.

abundance	j_gene	d_gene	len	v_gene	CDR3nt	CDR3aa
.	TRBJ1-5	.	16	TRBV2	TGTGCCAGCAGTGGCCGGGGGTCTTATAGCAATCAGCCCCAGCATTTT	CASSGRGSYSNQPQHF
.	TRBJ2-5	.	15	TRBV19	TGTGCCAGTAGTAGGTGGTGGACTACACAAGAGACCCAGTACTTC	CASSRWWTTQETQYF
.	TRBJ2-3	.	14	TRBV9	TGTGCCAGCAGCTTCCGGGACAGCACAGATACGCAGTATTTT	CASSFRDSTDTQYF
.	TRBJ2-5	.	12	TRBV29-1	TGCAGCGTTCAGGGAGACGCGGAGACCCAGTACTTC	CSVQGDAETQYF
once	TRBJ2-2	TRBD2	18	TRBV4-1	TGCGCCAGCAGCCGCCCGCGGGGTCGCGGGAGTGACACCGGGGAGCTGTTTTTT	CASSRPRGRGSDTGELFF
few	TRBJ2-3	TRBD2	16	TRBV5-4	TGTGCCAGCAGCTCAATAGCGGGTAGACTCACAGATACGCAGTATTTT	CASSSIAGRLTDTQYF
.	TRBJ2-3	.	15	TRBV4-1	TGCGCCAGCAGCCAGGGCGGGCAGGGGTGGGATACGCAGTATTTT	CASSQGGQGWDTQYF
.	TRBJ1-5	.	14	TRBV7-9	TGTGCCAGCAGCCCGGGGGGTGGCAATCAGCCCCAGCATTTT	CASSPGGGNQPQHF
.	TRBJ2-3	.	14	TRBV5-1	TGCGCCAGCAGCGCTGACCCCCACACAGATACGCAGTATTTT	CASSADPHTDTQYF
.	TRBJ1-2	.	13	TRBV29-1	TGCAGCGTTGTACGGGGTGGGGGCTATGGCTACACCTTC	CSVVRGGGYGYTF
.	TRBJ2-5	TRBD2	16	TRBV28	TGTGCCAGCAGCCCTCTCGGGGGGACTCATAAAGAGACCCAGTACTTC	CASSPLGGTHKETQYF
.	TRBJ1-1	.	15	TRBV5-1	TGCGCCAGCAGCTCCTGGGGGGAGGGGAGGACTGAAGCTTTCTTT	CASSSWGEGRTEAFF
.	TRBJ2-1	TRBD2	19	TRBV7-2	TGTGCCAGCCTGAAAAGCCCGGGACTAGCGGGAGGGCCGAACGATGAGCAGTTCTTC	CASLKSPGLAGGPNDEQFF
.	TRBJ1-4	.	14	TRBV6-6	TGTGCCAGCAGTTCCCTGGCGTTGGTCGAAAAACTGTTTTTT	CASSSLALVEKLFF
.	TRBJ1-5	.	15	TRBV5-6	TGTGCCAGCAGCTTGGGGGGGTATAGCAATCAGCCCCAGCATTTT	CASSLGGYSNQPQHF
.	TRBJ2-7	.	14	TRBV15	TGTGCCACCAGCAGAGCGGGTTCGTTCTACGAGCAGTACTTC	CATSRAGSFYEQYF
.	TRBJ1-1	TRBD1	11	TRBV10-3	TGTGCCATTTCGACAGGGGGTGAAGCTTTCTTT	CAISTGGEAFF
.	TRBJ1-2	TRBD1	15	TRBV6-5	TGTGCCAGCAGTTACTCCTGGGGACAGAAGAATGGCTACACCTTC	CASSYSWGQKNGYTF
.	TRBJ2-3	.	13	TRBV5-4	TGTGCCAGCACCCCAACAGCTTCAACGACGCAGTATTTT	CASTPTASTTQYF
.	TRBJ2-7	.	15	TRBV28	TGTGCCAGCAGTCCGAATAGCGTTAGCTCCTACGAGCAGTACTTC	CASSPNSVSSYEQYF
few	TRBJ1-3	.	17	TRBV7-9	TGTGCCAGCAGCCTCCGTGGGGGCCTTTTCTCTGGAAACACCATATATTTT	CASSLRGGLFSGNTIYF
.	TRBJ1-3	.	13	TRBV6-1	TGTGCCGGGACGGGAAACTCTGGAAACACCATATATTTT	CAGTGNSGNTIYF
.	TRBJ2-2	.	15	TRBV5-8	TGTGCCAGCAGCTCGGGGGTGACGAACACCGGGGAGCTGTTTTTT	CASSSGVTNTGELFF
few	TRBJ2-7	TRBD1	16	TRBV7-8	TGTGCCAGCAGCCCCCGTGCTGGACAGGGGGCGCTTGAGCAGTACTTC	CASSPRAGQGALEQYF
.	TRBJ1-1	TRBD1	13	TRBV28	TGTGCCAGCAGTGCAGGGGGTCGGACTGAAGCTTTCTTT	CASSAGGRTEAFF
.	TRBJ2-6	TRBD1	17	TRBV19	TGTGCCAGTACCGTACAGGGGTGGGTCGCTGGGGCCAACGTCCTGACTTTC	CASTVQGWVAGANVLTF
.	TRBJ2-1	TRBD2	16	TRBV7-7	TGTGCCAGCAGCTTCAGCGGGGGGGTTTCCTACAATGAGCAGTTCTTC	CASSFSGGVSYNEQFF
.	TRBJ2-1	.	12	TRBV12-5	TGTGCTAGTGGCTGGGGGTACAATGAGCAGTTCTTC	CASGWGYNEQFF
.	TRBJ1-2	.	12	TRBV27	TGTGCCAGCAGTCCTGACAGGCTTGGCTACACCTTC	CASSPDRLGYTF
few	TRBJ1-3	.	14	TRBV5-1	TGCGCCAGCAGCTTGGGGGGGACTGGAAACACCATATATTTT	CASSLGGTGNTIYF
many	TRBJ1-5	TRBD1	14	TRBV28	TGTGCCAGCAGTTCCGGGACAGGGGCGCAGCCCCAGCATTTT	CASSSGTGAQPQHF
.	TRBJ1-4	.	17	TRBV7-9	TGTGCCAGCAGCCCGATTACCCCTACAGGGTGGTTTGAAAAACTGTTTTTT	CASSPITPTGWFEKLFF
.	TRBJ2-7	TRBD2	17	TRBV11-1	TGTGCCAGCAGCTTAGCCAAACTAGCGGGAGAGGTCTACGAGCAGTACTTC	CASSLAKLAGEVYEQYF
few	TRBJ2-3	TRBD1	15	TRBV5-6	TGTGCCAGCAGCTCATCTGGGACAGGCACAGATACGCAGTATTTT	CASSSSGTGTDTQYF
.	TRBJ2-5	TRBD1	16	TRBV7-6	TGTGCCAGCAGCCGCATGGCGGGACAGGGGAAAGAGACCCAGTACTTC	CASSRMAGQGKETQYF